This T cell receptor beta chain stems from a study of beta chain features in type 1 diabetes. About this clone: The antigen is undetermined.

Whole-study findings and limits: The question left open here concerned HLA type influencing TCRB rearrangement. Type 1 diabetes patients had moderately but significantly shorter TCRB CDR3s in all four CD4+ subsets.

This CDR3 contains 14 residues. Germline assignment: CDR1 SGHNT and CDR2 YYREEE (reference sequence). The junction had 5 bases not matched to a gene; V was cut back by 5 bases and J by 1 base. The study reverse transcribed the entire isolated RNA, so it sequenced expressed TCRB transcripts. Profiled with immunoSEQ multiplex PCR; TCRdb holds only in-frame clones, not every one. The sample has around 250,000 clones, just over 20% seen once. The sample was naive CD4+ T cells from blood. The sequence came from a woman aged 40 to 50 with type 1 diabetes. The chain joins TRBV5-4 to TRBJ1-1; 7 bases match TRBD1. Written as DNA, the CDR3 is TGTGCCAGCAGGAGAGACAGGGAGAACACTGAAGCTTTCTTT. This translates into CASRRDRENTEAFF.